The rows below give T cell receptor beta chains drawn from one sample of a study of cytomegalovirus exposure and HLA in healthy donors. Data came from immunoSEQ multiplex PCR; TCRdb stores just in-frame clones and leaves some out. The sample consists of about 240,000 clones, 80% to 85% of them appearing once. Sequenced input: PBMCs. The source of these receptors is a woman aged 55-70 years in good health and CMV-seropositive. Both conserved end residues are part of each CDR3. The D gene is left open where the match is weak. Rows may omit the clone size; those that give it use once, few, many or a size class.

clone_size: few
d_call: TRBD1
j_call: TRBJ2-7
v_call: TRBV6-6
cdr3_aa: CASKTGGQGYEQYF
cdr3_nt: TGTGCCAGCAAAACCGGGGGACAGGGCTACGAGCAGTACTTC

clone_size: .
d_call: TRBD1
j_call: TRBJ1-5
v_call: TRBV28
cdr3_aa: CASSIQGRQPQHF
cdr3_nt: TGTGCCAGCAGTATACAGGGGCGTCAGCCCCAGCATTTT

clone_size: .
d_call: TRBD2
j_call: TRBJ2-7
v_call: TRBV18
cdr3_aa: CASSPLLAGGDSYEQYF
cdr3_nt: TGTGCCAGCTCACCACTACTAGCGGGAGGGGATTCCTACGAGCAGTACTTC

clone_size: .
d_call: .
j_call: TRBJ1-1
v_call: TRBV6-5
cdr3_aa: CASSYWQDTEAFF
cdr3_nt: TGTGCCAGCAGTTACTGGCAGGACACTGAAGCTTTCTTT

clone_size: .
d_call: TRBD2
j_call: TRBJ2-7
v_call: TRBV29-1
cdr3_aa: CSARGGDSYEQYF
cdr3_nt: TGCAGCGCTCGGGGGGGGGATTCCTACGAGCAGTACTTC

clone_size: .
d_call: .
j_call: TRBJ2-7
v_call: TRBV9
cdr3_aa: CASSPGRGRSSYEQYF
cdr3_nt: TGTGCCAGCAGCCCGGGGCGGGGACGTAGCTCCTACGAGCAGTACTTC

clone_size: .
d_call: TRBD2
j_call: TRBJ2-1
v_call: TRBV2
cdr3_aa: CASSPRTSGTYNEQFF
cdr3_nt: TGTGCCAGCAGTCCTCGGACTAGCGGGACCTACAATGAGCAGTTCTTC

clone_size: .
d_call: .
j_call: TRBJ2-1
v_call: TRBV27
cdr3_aa: CASSFPGTATPFF
cdr3_nt: TGTGCCAGCAGTTTCCCCGGGACTGCGACCCCGTTCTTC

clone_size: .
d_call: .
j_call: TRBJ2-1
v_call: TRBV21-1
cdr3_aa: CASSKPGDRANEQFF
cdr3_nt: TGTGCCAGCAGCAAACCAGGTGACAGGGCGAATGAGCAGTTCTTC

clone_size: .
d_call: TRBD1
j_call: TRBJ1-4
v_call: TRBV7-9
cdr3_aa: CASSPDRDGLFF
cdr3_nt: TGTGCCAGCAGCCCTGACAGGGATGGACTGTTTTTT

clone_size: .
d_call: TRBD2
j_call: TRBJ2-7
v_call: TRBV2
cdr3_aa: CASKGTRGLDEQYF
cdr3_nt: TGTGCCAGCAAGGGGACTAGGGGCCTTGACGAGCAGTACTTC

clone_size: .
d_call: TRBD1
j_call: TRBJ1-3
v_call: TRBV11-2
cdr3_aa: CASSPGQGASGNTIYF
cdr3_nt: TGTGCCAGCAGCCCGGGACAGGGGGCTTCCGGAAACACCATATATTTT

clone_size: .
d_call: .
j_call: TRBJ1-2
v_call: TRBV21-1
cdr3_aa: CASSPQRRGGFRYGYTF
cdr3_nt: TGTGCCAGCAGCCCCCAAAGGCGGGGAGGTTTTCGGTATGGCTACACCTTC

clone_size: .
d_call: .
j_call: TRBJ1-2
v_call: TRBV5-1
cdr3_aa: CASSFGGGYTF
cdr3_nt: TGCGCCAGCAGCTTTGGGGGCGGCTACACCTTC

clone_size: few
d_call: .
j_call: TRBJ2-7
v_call: TRBV29-1
cdr3_aa: CSVEDQGGAGHEQYF
cdr3_nt: TGCAGCGTTGAAGATCAGGGGGGAGCGGGCCACGAGCAGTACTTC

clone_size: .
d_call: .
j_call: TRBJ2-7
v_call: TRBV6-1
cdr3_aa: CASSEADSGFGQYF
cdr3_nt: TGTGCCAGCAGTGAAGCGGATTCAGGCTTTGGGCAGTACTTC

clone_size: .
d_call: .
j_call: TRBJ2-7
v_call: TRBV5-4
cdr3_aa: CASSLSSGIDEQYF
cdr3_nt: TGTGCCAGCAGCTTGTCGTCCGGGATCGACGAGCAGTACTTC

clone_size: .
d_call: .
j_call: TRBJ1-2
v_call: TRBV2
cdr3_aa: CASSQTDLYGYTF
cdr3_nt: TGTGCCAGCAGCCAGACAGATCTCTATGGCTACACCTTC

clone_size: .
d_call: TRBD2
j_call: TRBJ2-7
v_call: TRBV5-4
cdr3_aa: CASSSSTSGTYEQYF
cdr3_nt: TGTGCCAGCAGCTCCTCGACTAGCGGAACCTACGAGCAGTACTTC

clone_size: .
d_call: .
j_call: TRBJ2-4
v_call: TRBV30
cdr3_aa: CAWSSWLAKNIQYF
cdr3_nt: TGTGCCTGGAGTTCTTGGCTAGCCAAAAACATTCAGTACTTC

clone_size: .
d_call: TRBD2
j_call: TRBJ2-6
v_call: TRBV19
cdr3_aa: CASSMVSGSSGANVLTF
cdr3_nt: TGTGCCAGTAGTATGGTTAGCGGGAGTTCAGGGGCCAACGTCCTGACTTTC

clone_size: .
d_call: .
j_call: TRBJ1-6
v_call: TRBV4-1
cdr3_aa: CASSQVRGYNSPLHF
cdr3_nt: TGCGCCAGCAGCCAAGTCAGGGGCTATAATTCACCCCTCCACTTT

clone_size: .
d_call: TRBD1
j_call: TRBJ1-5
v_call: TRBV7-9
cdr3_aa: CSSSYGQGIDQPQHF
cdr3_nt: TGTTCCAGCAGCTATGGACAGGGCATAGATCAGCCCCAGCATTTT

clone_size: .
d_call: TRBD2
j_call: TRBJ2-3
v_call: TRBV6-1
cdr3_aa: CASTGSSGSRDTQYF
cdr3_nt: TGTGCCAGCACGGGTAGTAGCGGGAGTCGGGATACGCAGTATTTT

clone_size: .
d_call: TRBD1
j_call: TRBJ1-2
v_call: TRBV18
cdr3_aa: CASSTQGDYGYTF
cdr3_nt: TGTGCCAGTTCTACACAGGGGGACTATGGCTACACCTTC

clone_size: .
d_call: TRBD1
j_call: TRBJ1-2
v_call: TRBV5-6
cdr3_aa: CASSLGDRPNYGYTF
cdr3_nt: TGTGCCAGCAGCTTGGGGGACAGGCCGAACTATGGCTACACCTTC

clone_size: .
d_call: .
j_call: TRBJ2-7
v_call: TRBV5-4
cdr3_aa: CASSHSGAAYEQYF
cdr3_nt: TGTGCCAGCAGCCATTCAGGGGCTGCCTACGAGCAGTACTTC

clone_size: .
d_call: .
j_call: TRBJ1-4
v_call: TRBV7-6
cdr3_aa: CASSLGEFEKLFF
cdr3_nt: TGTGCCAGCAGCTTAGGCGAGTTTGAAAAACTGTTTTTT

clone_size: .
d_call: TRBD1
j_call: TRBJ2-1
v_call: TRBV19
cdr3_aa: CASSIPGQKPGNEQFF
cdr3_nt: TGTGCCAGTAGTATACCGGGACAGAAACCAGGCAATGAGCAGTTCTTC